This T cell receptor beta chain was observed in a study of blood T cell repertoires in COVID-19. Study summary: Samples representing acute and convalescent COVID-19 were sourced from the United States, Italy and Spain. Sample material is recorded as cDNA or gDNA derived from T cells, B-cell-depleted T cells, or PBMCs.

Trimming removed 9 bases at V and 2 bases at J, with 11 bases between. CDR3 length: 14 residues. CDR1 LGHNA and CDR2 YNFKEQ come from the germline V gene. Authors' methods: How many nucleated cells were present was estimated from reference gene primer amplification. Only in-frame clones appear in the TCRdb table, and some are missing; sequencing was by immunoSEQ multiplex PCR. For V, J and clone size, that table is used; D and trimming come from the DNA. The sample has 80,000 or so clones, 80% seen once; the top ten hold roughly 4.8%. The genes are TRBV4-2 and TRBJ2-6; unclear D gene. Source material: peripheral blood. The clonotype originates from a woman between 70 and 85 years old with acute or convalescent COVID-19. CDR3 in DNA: TGTGCCAGTAGTAAAGAGACTGGGGCCAACGTCCTGACTTTC. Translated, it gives CASSKETGANVLTF.